These 22 T cell receptor beta chains share one sample of origin, sequenced in a study of T cell responses to AZD1222 COVID-19 vaccine. Profiled with immunoSEQ multiplex PCR; TCRdb holds only in-frame clones, not every one. Of some 100,000 clones in the sample, approximately 87% were seen once. The sample here was peripheral blood, taken 28 days after the second AZD1222 dose. All receptors derive from an adult who received the AZD1222 COVID-19 vaccine.

V gene TRBV5-1 combines with J gene TRBJ1-4; TRBD1 is a possible D gene (5 bases). V was trimmed by 4 bases and J by 8 bases, leaving 21 bases between them. The V gene's germline CDR1 is SGHRS and CDR2 YFSETQ. This CDR3 region has 16 residues. In DNA form, the CDR3 reads TGCGCCAGCAGCCGCCGCGCGTCTCAGGCAGGGGAAAAACTGTTTTTT. Translated: CASSRRASQAGEKLFF.

The chain carries TRBV4-1 and TRBJ1-1; 11 bases are a match to TRBD1. The V gene end was trimmed by 0 bases and the J gene end by 0 bases; junction bases not matched to a gene: 9. Germline CDR1 MGHRA, CDR2 YSYEKL. The CDR3 runs 19 residues. CDR3 bases: TGCGCCAGCAGCCAAGATTATAGGACAGGGGGCCTCATGAACACTGAAGCTTTCTTT. Residues: CASSQDYRTGGLMNTEAFF.

The V and J genes are TRBV4-3 and TRBJ2-2; 9 positions match TRBD2. The CDR3 loop spans 18 amino acids. The germline CDR1 and CDR2 sequences are LGHNA and YSLEER. After removal of 0 bases from V and 7 bases from J, the junction contained 12 bases not matched to a gene. In DNA, the CDR3 is TGCGCCAGCAGCCAAGAGCGTAGCGGGAGTTATGTGGGCGGGGAGCTGTTTTTT. This translates into CASSQERSGSYVGGELFF.

V and J are TRBV6-5 and TRBJ1-1; a weak D match, TRBD1 (6 bases). The CDR3 spans 15 residues. Between the trimmed V and J ends, which lost 1 base and 4 bases, there was a span of 13 bases. Germline V gene data show CDR1 as MNHEY and CDR2 as SVGAGI. CDR3 sequence (DNA): TGTGCCAGCAGTTACTGGGGGGGCGCTGGCACTGAAGCTTTCTTT. It specifies CASSYWGGAGTEAFF.

J is TRBJ2-1 and V is TRBV7-3; the D gene is possibly TRBD2 (7 bases). The CDR3 has 15 amino acids. V dropped 5 bases and J dropped 3 bases, with 14 bases sitting between them. CDR1 SGHTA and CDR2 FQGTGA come from the germline V gene. In DNA, the CDR3 is TGTGCCAGCAGCCCCGGGGGCGGGGGCTACAATGAGCAGTTCTTC. It codes for CASSPGGGGYNEQFF.

V and J are TRBV7-2 and TRBJ2-1; the match to TRBD2 covers 7 bases. The J segment lost 3 bases and the V segment lost 3 bases, leaving 5 bases of the junction unmatched. This CDR3 has 15 residues. Germline lookup yields CDR1 SGHTA and CDR2 FQGNSA. CDR3: CASSLGGLGYNEQFF. The CDR3 nucleotides read TGTGCCAGCAGCTTGGGAGGGCTCGGCTACAATGAGCAGTTCTTC.

The chain combines TRBV23-1 with TRBJ1-5, with 8 nucleotides matching TRBD1. TRBV23-1 is assigned to the ORF class and has an uncertain function. The CDR3 covers 15 residues. Trimming removed 2 bases from V and 5 bases from J; junction bases left unmatched: 5. CDR3: CASSQPGGADQPQHF. For the CDR3, the DNA is TGCGCCAGCAGTCAACCAGGGGGCGCAGATCAGCCCCAGCATTTT.

CDR3 DNA: TGTGCCAGCAAAAACAGGGAGAACACTGAAGCTTTCTTT. It encodes CASKNRENTEAFF. The gene calls are TRBV2 and TRBJ1-1, with D possibly TRBD1 on 6 matching bases. Germline values: CDR1 SNHLY, CDR2 FYNNEI. Trimming took 7 bases from V and 1 from J, leaving 10 bases between them. This CDR3 is 13 amino acids long.

The genes are TRBV5-1 and TRBJ2-7; maybe TRBD1 (5 bases). The V end was cut by 4 bases, the J end by 5 bases, with 16 bases between. The CDR3 is 14 residues long. Germline CDR1 SGHRS, CDR2 YFSETQ. The CDR3 protein is CASSEDSKSDEQYF. In DNA, the CDR3 is TGCGCCAGCAGCGAAGACAGCAAGTCGGACGAGCAGTACTTC. The full variable domain, its missing parts supplied by reference TRBV5-1 and TRBJ2-7, is KAGVTQTPRYLIKTRGQQVTLSCSPISGHRSVSWYQQTPGQGLQFLFEYFSETQRNKGNFPGRFSGRQFSNSRSEMNVSTLELGDSALYLCASSEDSKSDEQYFGPGTRLTVT.

The chain recombines TRBV7-2 with TRBJ2-2; 14 bases match TRBD2. With V trimmed by 5 bases and J by 6 bases, 2 bases remained unmatched. The CDR3 is 15 amino acids. Per germline, CDR1 SGHTA and CDR2 FQGNSA. CDR3 sequence reads: CASSPTSGRAGELFF. As DNA, the CDR3 is TGTGCCAGCAGCCCGACTAGCGGGAGGGCCGGGGAGCTGTTTTTT.

The rearrangement joins TRBV6-5 to TRBJ1-2; D remains ambiguous. The germline V gene has CDR1 MNHEY and CDR2 SVGAGI. CDR3 size: 13 residues. The V gene lost 8 bases and the J gene lost 2 bases, with 12 bases spanning the gap. The CDR3 sequence is CASVPPSNYGYTF. CDR3 DNA sequence: TGTGCCAGCGTGCCCCCCTCCAACTATGGCTACACCTTC.

The V and J genes are TRBV18 and TRBJ1-1; 9 positions agree with TRBD1. Trimming took 4 bases from V and 0 from J; bases not matched to a gene: 9. The CDR3 sequence is 17 residues long. CDR1 and CDR2 from the germline V gene are KGHSH and LQKENI. CDR3 sequence: CASSLMTGGLVNTEAFF. In DNA, the CDR3 is TGTGCCAGCTCACTGATGACAGGGGGTTTGGTGAACACTGAAGCTTTCTTT.

Remarks on this clone: This specimen includes other DNA sequences encoding the same CDR3. The chain has TRBV7-9 and TRBJ2-1; no firm D call. With 0 bases removed from V and 1 base from J, the gap between germline ends came to 4 bases. This CDR3 has 14 residues. Germline V CDR1 and CDR2: SEHNR, FQNEAQ (reference sequence). The CDR3 nucleotides read TGTGCCAGCAGCTTAGCGGGATCCTACAATGAGCAGTTCTTC. As protein: CASSLAGSYNEQFF.

The chain recombines TRBV19 with TRBJ1-1, with a possible D match to TRBD1 (5 bases). CDR1 is LNHDA, CDR2 SQIVND, per germline (reference sequence). The CDR3 covers 14 residues. V was shortened by 0 bases and J by 4 bases, with 9 bases between the two germline ends. CDR3 loop: CASSIEGVGTEAFF. The CDR3 nucleotides are TGTGCCAGTAGTATAGAGGGGGTCGGCACTGAAGCTTTCTTT.

The CDR3: CASSQLGRSYEQYF. CDR3 coding DNA: TGTGCCAGCAGCCAGCTAGGTAGGAGCTACGAGCAGTACTTC. This sequence joins TRBV14 and TRBJ2-7; D call uncertain. The CDR3 runs to 14 residues. V shed 3 bases and J shed 3 bases, with 12 bases lying between them. The germline V gene encodes CDR1 SGHDN and CDR2 FVKESK.

The table lists this clone with a few counts. This rearrangement joins TRBV5-6 to TRBJ1-6; D remains unclear. V was trimmed by 1 base and J by 11 bases, leaving 16 bases between them. CDR1 is SGHDT and CDR2 is YYEEEE in the germline V gene. CDR3 size: 15 residues. CDR3 DNA: TGTGCCAGCAGCTTGTCGGTGGGCACCTTCACACCCCTCCACTTT. This codes for CASSLSVGTFTPLHF. Supplemented by reference TRBV5-6 and TRBJ1-6, the full variable domain reads DAGVTQSPTHLIKTRGQQVTLRCSPKSGHDTVSWYQQALGQGPQFIFQYYEEEERQRGNFPDRFSGHQFPNYSSELNVNALLLGDSALYLCASSLSVGTFTPLHFGNGTRLTVT.

V gene TRBV27 combines with J gene TRBJ1-6, with TRBD1 identical over 7 bases. V was clipped by 6 bases and J by 3 bases; unmatched bases: 8. The germline V gene encodes CDR1 MNHEY and CDR2 SMNVEV (reference sequence). The CDR3 length is 16 residues. CDR3 region: CASSESGTVYNSPLHF. CDR3 bases: TGTGCCAGCAGCGAATCCGGGACAGTCTATAATTCACCCCTCCACTTT.

This clone was seen only a few times. The rearrangement joins TRBV20-1 to TRBJ1-2; D gene ambiguous. This CDR3 comprises 11 residues. V was cut by 5 bases and J by 2 bases, with 6 bases left in between. Germline values: CDR1 DFQATT, CDR2 SNEGSKA (reference sequence). The CDR3 loop is CSAPQNYGYTF. CDR3 nucleotide sequence: TGCAGTGCTCCCCAAAACTATGGCTACACCTTC.

This clone has more than one count but fewer than ten. The chain carries TRBV5-8 and TRBJ1-2; D remains unclear. Trimming pared 3 bases from V and 7 bases from J, leaving 16 bases between. In germline, CDR1 is SGHTS, CDR2 YDEGEE. The CDR3 consists of 14 residues. The chain's CDR3 is CASSYSLSGSGYTF. CDR3 DNA: TGTGCCAGCAGCTATTCACTCTCTGGCAGTGGCTACACCTTC. Drawing the rest from reference TRBV5-8 and TRBJ1-2, the complete variable domain is EAGVTQSPTHLIKTRGQQATLRCSPISGHTSVYWYQQALGLGLQFLLWYDEGEERNRGNFPPRFSGRQFPNYSSELNVNALELEDSALYLCASSYSLSGSGYTFGSGTRLTVV.

The rearrangement uses TRBV7-9 and TRBJ1-1, with D possibly being TRBD1 (5 bases). Between the trimmed V and J ends, which lost 11 bases and 7 bases, there was a span of 23 bases. CDR3 size: 14 residues. From germline, CDR1 is SEHNR and CDR2 FQNEAQ (reference sequence). The CDR3 DNA reads as TGTGCCGCCCGGATGGCAGGGTATTATGGTGAAGCTTTCTTT. It is translated as CAARMAGYYGEAFF.

V gene TRBV7-9 combines with J gene TRBJ2-1, with 8 positions matching TRBD2. The CDR3 sequence is 15 residues long. CDR1 and CDR2 (germline): SEHNR, FQNEAQ (reference sequence). Trimming at V came to 3 bases and at J to 3 bases, leaving 4 bases not matched to a gene. The DNA of the CDR3 is TGTGCCAGCAGCTTTGGTAGCGGGGACTACAATGAGCAGTTCTTC. As protein: CASSFGSGDYNEQFF.

The rearrangement links TRBV29-1 to TRBJ1-2, with 7 positions matching TRBD1. The germline gives CDR1 SQVTM, CDR2 ANQGSEA. V trimming: 3 bases; J trimming: 1 base; junction bases outside the gene matches: 14. CDR3 length equals 17 residues. The CDR3 DNA sequence: TGCAGCGTTGATATTCCACCGGGACAGCAAGATAACTATGGCTACACCTTC. Its translation is CSVDIPPGQQDNYGYTF. The full variable domain, completed using reference TRBV29-1 and TRBJ1-2, is SAVISQKPSRDICQRGTSLTIQCQVDSQVTMMFWYRQQPGQSLTLIATANQGSEATYESGFVIDKFPISRPNLTFSTLTVSNMSPEDSSIYLCSVDIPPGQQDNYGYTFGSGTRLTVV.